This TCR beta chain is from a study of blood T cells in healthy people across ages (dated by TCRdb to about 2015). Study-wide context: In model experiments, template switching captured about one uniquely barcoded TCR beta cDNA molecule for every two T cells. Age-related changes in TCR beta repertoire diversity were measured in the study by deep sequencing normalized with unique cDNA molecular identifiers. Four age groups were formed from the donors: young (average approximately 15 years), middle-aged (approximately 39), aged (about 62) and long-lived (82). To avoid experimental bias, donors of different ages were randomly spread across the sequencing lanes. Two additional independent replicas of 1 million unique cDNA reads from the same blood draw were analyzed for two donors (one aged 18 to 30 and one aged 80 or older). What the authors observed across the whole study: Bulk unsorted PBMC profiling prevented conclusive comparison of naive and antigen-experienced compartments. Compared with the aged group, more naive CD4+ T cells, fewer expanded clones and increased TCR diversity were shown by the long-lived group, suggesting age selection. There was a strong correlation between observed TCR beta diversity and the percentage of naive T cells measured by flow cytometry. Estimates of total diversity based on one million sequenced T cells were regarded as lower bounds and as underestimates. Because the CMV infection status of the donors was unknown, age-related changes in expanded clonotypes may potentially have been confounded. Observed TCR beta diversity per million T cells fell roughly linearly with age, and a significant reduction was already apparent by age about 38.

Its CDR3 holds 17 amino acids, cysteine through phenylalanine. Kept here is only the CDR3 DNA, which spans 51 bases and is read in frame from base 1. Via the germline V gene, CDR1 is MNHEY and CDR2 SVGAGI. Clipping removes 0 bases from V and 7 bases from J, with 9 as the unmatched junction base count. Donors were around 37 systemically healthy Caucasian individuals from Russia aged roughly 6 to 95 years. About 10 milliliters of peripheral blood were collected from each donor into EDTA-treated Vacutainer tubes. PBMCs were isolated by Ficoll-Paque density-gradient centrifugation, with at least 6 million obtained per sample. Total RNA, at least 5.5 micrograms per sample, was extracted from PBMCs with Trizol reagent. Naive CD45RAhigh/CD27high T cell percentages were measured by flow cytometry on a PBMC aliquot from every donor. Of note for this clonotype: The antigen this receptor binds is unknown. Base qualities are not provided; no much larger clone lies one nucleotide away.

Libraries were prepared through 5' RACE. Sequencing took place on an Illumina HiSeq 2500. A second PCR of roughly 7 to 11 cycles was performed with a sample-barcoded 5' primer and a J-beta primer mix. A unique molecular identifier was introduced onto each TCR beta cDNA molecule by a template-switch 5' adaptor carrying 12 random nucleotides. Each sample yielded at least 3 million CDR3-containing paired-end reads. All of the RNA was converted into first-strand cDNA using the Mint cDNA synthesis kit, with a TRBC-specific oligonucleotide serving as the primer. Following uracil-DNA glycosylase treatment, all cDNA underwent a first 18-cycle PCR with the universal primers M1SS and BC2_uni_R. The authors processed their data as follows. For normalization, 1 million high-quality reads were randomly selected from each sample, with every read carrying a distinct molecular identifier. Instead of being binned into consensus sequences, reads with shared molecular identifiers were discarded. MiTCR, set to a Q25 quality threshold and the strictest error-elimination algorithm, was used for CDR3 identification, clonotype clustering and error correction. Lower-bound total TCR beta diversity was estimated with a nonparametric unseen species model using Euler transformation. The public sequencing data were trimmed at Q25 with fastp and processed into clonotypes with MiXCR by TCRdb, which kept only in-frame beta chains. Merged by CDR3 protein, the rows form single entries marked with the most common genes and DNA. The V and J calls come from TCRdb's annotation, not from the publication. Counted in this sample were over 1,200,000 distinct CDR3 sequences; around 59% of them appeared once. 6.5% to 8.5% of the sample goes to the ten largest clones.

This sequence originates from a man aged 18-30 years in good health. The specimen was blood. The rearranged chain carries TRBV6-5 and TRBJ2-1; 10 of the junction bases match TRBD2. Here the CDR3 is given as CASSYSPGGLAWNEQFF. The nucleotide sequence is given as TGTGCCAGCAGTTACTCGCCGGGGGGACTAGCGTGGAATGAGCAGTTCTTC.